The present entry profiles one TCR beta chain with its context. The antigen remains undetermined. This entry comes from a study of identical twins. Study-wide findings and caveats: The models systematically underestimated how much out-of-frame TCR alpha was shared in monozygotic twins. Cross-sectional statistical analysis, not tracking of the same donors, underpinned the conclusions.

One entry per CDR3 protein results from TCRdb running MiXCR on the 5' RACE reads. The sample includes 400,000 to 550,000 distinct CDR3 sequences, roughly 24% of them seen just once. The same data also contributed to another study, on T cells expressing NK-cell markers. That source adds: The authors applied an anti-gamma-delta TCR antibody in several experiments, and it restricted sorting to alpha-beta TCR T cells.

The receptor was isolated from a woman aged 18-29 years in good health. Input material: CD4+ T cells sorted from blood.

This CDR3 reads CASSLPGLAGVLAYEQYF. CDR3 nucleotides: TGTGCCAGCAGCTTACCGGGACTAGCGGGAGTGCTCGCCTACGAGCAGTACTTC. The chain joins TRBV7-8 to TRBJ2-7, with TRBD2 matching 14 bases. Germline V gene data show CDR1 as SGHVS and CDR2 as FQNEAQ. The junction had 8 bases not matched to a gene; V was cut back by 2 bases and J by 2 bases. The CDR3 length is 18 residues.